A selection of T cell receptor beta chains follows, all from one sample in a study of blood T cells in healthy people across ages. MiXCR, run by TCRdb on the 5' RACE reads, gives a single entry per CDR3 protein. The table includes about 500,000 distinct CDR3 sequences, 24% detected once. These data were also filed under a second study, of T cells of mothers and their children.

What was sequenced was blood. These receptors came from a boy aged 5-17 years in good health. Both conserved end residues are part of each CDR3. Each record gives: CDR3 length, J gene, D gene, clone size, V gene, CDR3 protein, CDR3 DNA. A D gene is named only where the DNA matches it firmly. The size field is filled for only some rows; it gives once, few, many or a size class.

14 | TRBJ2-7 | NA | NA | TRBV27 | CASSLSTRIYEQYF | TGTGCCAGCAGTTTATCGACCCGCATCTACGAGCAGTACTTC
14 | TRBJ1-1 | NA | NA | TRBV5-5 | CASSLPEGNTEAFF | TGTGCCAGCAGCTTGCCCGAGGGGAACACTGAAGCTTTCTTT
15 | TRBJ2-5 | TRBD2 | NA | TRBV7-9 | CASSPKGLGLETQYF | TGTGCCAGCAGCCCCAAGGGACTAGGTTTGGAGACCCAGTACTTC
16 | TRBJ2-5 | TRBD2 | few | TRBV7-9 | CASSSGTSGRAETQYF | TGTGCCAGCAGCTCCGGGACTAGCGGGAGGGCAGAGACCCAGTACTTC
14 | TRBJ1-4 | NA | NA | TRBV7-9 | CASSQDTTSEKLFF | TGTGCCAGCAGCCAGGACACAACGTCCGAAAAACTGTTTTTT
14 | TRBJ2-7 | NA | NA | TRBV11-2 | CASITGTGAYEQYF | TGTGCCAGCATCACCGGGACGGGTGCCTACGAGCAGTACTTC
15 | TRBJ1-5 | TRBD1 | NA | TRBV6-1 | CASRQGAFGNQPQHF | TGTGCCAGCAGGCAGGGGGCATTCGGAAATCAGCCCCAGCATTTT
16 | TRBJ2-6 | NA | few | TRBV5-1 | CASSLDRASGANVLTF | TGCGCCAGCAGCTTGGACAGGGCCTCTGGGGCCAACGTCCTGACTTTC
16 | TRBJ2-3 | TRBD2 | NA | TRBV7-2 | CASSRRGTSVADTQYF | TGTGCCAGCAGCCGCCGAGGGACTAGCGTTGCGGATACGCAGTATTTT
13 | TRBJ2-7 | TRBD1 | NA | TRBV28 | CASSFYRGGEQYF | TGTGCCAGCAGTTTTTACAGGGGTGGCGAGCAGTACTTC
15 | TRBJ1-6 | NA | few | TRBV9 | CASNVAGTGGSPLHF | TGCGCCAGCAACGTAGCGGGAACTGGGGGATCACCCCTCCACTTT
17 | TRBJ2-1 | TRBD2 | NA | TRBV6-1 | CASSPNQGLVGGNEQFF | TGTGCCAGCAGCCCTAACCAAGGACTAGTGGGGGGAAATGAGCAGTTCTTC
13 | TRBJ1-1 | NA | NA | TRBV11-2 | CASSFQGNLEAFF | TGTGCCAGCAGCTTTCAGGGTAATCTCGAAGCTTTCTTT
14 | TRBJ2-3 | NA | few | TRBV6-4 | CASSDGGHTDTQYF | TGTGCCAGCAGTGACGGGGGGCATACAGATACGCAGTATTTT
14 | TRBJ2-2 | NA | NA | TRBV20-1 | CSAPPGPHTGELFF | TGCAGTGCACCGCCGGGACCACACACCGGGGAGCTGTTTTTT
12 | TRBJ1-2 | NA | NA | TRBV28 | CASSLRRRGYTF | TGTGCCAGCAGCCTTCGGCGGCGCGGCTACACCTTC
17 | TRBJ2-5 | TRBD1 | NA | TRBV20-1 | CSASGTGGSAVLGEQYF | TGCAGTGCCTCCGGGACAGGGGGCTCAGCGGTCCTCGGGGAGCAGTACTTC